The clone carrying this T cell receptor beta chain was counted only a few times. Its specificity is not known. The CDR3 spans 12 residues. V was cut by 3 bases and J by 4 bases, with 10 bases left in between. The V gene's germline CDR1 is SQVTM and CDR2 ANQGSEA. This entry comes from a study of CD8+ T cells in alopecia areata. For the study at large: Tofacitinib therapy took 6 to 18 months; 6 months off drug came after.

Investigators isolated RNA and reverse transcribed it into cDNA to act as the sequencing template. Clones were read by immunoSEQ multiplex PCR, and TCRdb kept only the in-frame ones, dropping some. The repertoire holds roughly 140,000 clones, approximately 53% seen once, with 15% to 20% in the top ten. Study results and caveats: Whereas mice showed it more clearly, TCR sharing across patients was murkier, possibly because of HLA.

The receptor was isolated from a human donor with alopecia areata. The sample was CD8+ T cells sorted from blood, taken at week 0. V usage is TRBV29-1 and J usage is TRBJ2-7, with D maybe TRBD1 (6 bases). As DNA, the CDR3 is TGCAGCGTTGAGGACAGATCGTACGAGCAGTACTTC. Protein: CSVEDRSYEQYF.